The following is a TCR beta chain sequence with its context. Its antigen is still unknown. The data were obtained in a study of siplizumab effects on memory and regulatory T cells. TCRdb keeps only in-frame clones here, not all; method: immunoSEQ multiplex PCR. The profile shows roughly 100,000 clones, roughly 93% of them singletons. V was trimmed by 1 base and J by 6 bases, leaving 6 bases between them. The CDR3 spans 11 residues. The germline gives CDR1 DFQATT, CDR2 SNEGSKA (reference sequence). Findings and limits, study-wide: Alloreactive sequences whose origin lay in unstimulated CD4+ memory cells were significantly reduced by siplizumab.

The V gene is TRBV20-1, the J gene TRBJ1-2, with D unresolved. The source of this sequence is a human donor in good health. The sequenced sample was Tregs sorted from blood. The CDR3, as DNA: TGCAGTGCTAGAGCTCCTAATGGCTACACCTTC. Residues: CSARAPNGYTF.